The 27 T cell receptor beta chains given below trace back to one sample, sequenced in a study of technical replicates of blood from several donors. The table came from immunoSEQ multiplex PCR; TCRdb's copy has only in-frame clones and leaves some out. The table lists 95,000 to 100,000 clones, 96% of them singletons. The sequenced sample consisted of T cells isolated from PBMCs. The receptors stem from a human donor in good health.

The chain has TRBV7-9 and TRBJ2-1, with a tentative D call TRBD1 (6 bases). Trimming left V 1 base short and J 5 bases short, with 12 bases between. This CDR3 is built from 15 residues. Germline CDR1 reads SEHNR; CDR2 reads FQNEAQ (reference sequence). CDR3 sequence (DNA): TGTGCCAGCAGCTTAGTAGGGGGTATCGACAATGAGCAGTTCTTC. Residues: CASSLVGGIDNEQFF.

V gene TRBV29-1 combines with J gene TRBJ2-3, with 7 bases aligning to TRBD2. The CDR3 length is 15 residues. The germline V gene has CDR1 SQVTM and CDR2 ANQGSEA. The junction had 6 bases not matched to a gene; V was cut back by 1 base and J by 2 bases. Here the CDR3 reads CSVEGTSRTTDTQYF. The DNA for the CDR3 is TGCAGCGTTGAAGGGACTAGTCGAACCACAGATACGCAGTATTTT.

The gene calls are TRBV5-4 and TRBJ2-7; no reliable D call. The CDR3 has 13 amino acids. Germline V CDR1 and CDR2: SGHNT, YYREEE (reference sequence). V gave up 2 bases and J gave up 3 bases, with 9 bases separating them. The CDR3 protein is CASSFSADYEQYF. For the CDR3, the DNA is TGTGCCAGCAGCTTCTCTGCGGACTACGAGCAGTACTTC.

The rearrangement links TRBV7-9 to TRBJ1-6; no clear D. The ends were cut back, 5 bases at V and 6 bases at J, with 5 bases in the middle. Germline loops: CDR1 SEHNR, CDR2 FQNEAQ (reference sequence). The CDR3 has 12 amino acids. CDR3 coding DNA: TGTGCCAGCAGCCGCAGTAATTCACCCCTCCACTTT. It specifies CASSRSNSPLHF.

The chain links TRBV4-1 to TRBJ1-1, with D perhaps TRBD1 (5 bases). This CDR3 has 15 amino acids. Germline lookup yields CDR1 MGHRA and CDR2 YSYEKL. V lost 1 base and J lost 7, with 16 bases in between. The CDR3 region has the DNA TGCGCCAGCAGCCAAGGGCTGACCGGGGGGGGTGAAGCTTTCTTT. Protein: CASSQGLTGGGEAFF.

The J gene is TRBJ2-3, the V gene TRBV18; 8 bases match TRBD1. The CDR3 runs 14 residues. Germline V lookup: CDR1 KGHSH, CDR2 LQKENI. V dropped 3 bases and J dropped 1; count of bases not matched to a gene: 0. The CDR3 DNA sequence: TGTGCCAGCTCACCGGGACAGGGCACAGATACGCAGTATTTT. This gives the protein CASSPGQGTDTQYF.

The chain couples TRBV18 to TRBJ1-5; D is undetermined. There are 13 residues in the CDR3. V lost 3 bases, J lost 4 bases, and 7 bases lay in between. Germline CDR1 reads KGHSH; CDR2 reads LQKENI. The CDR3: CASSPTNNQPQHF. CDR3 coding DNA: TGTGCCAGCTCACCGACTAATAATCAGCCCCAGCATTTT.

The gene calls are TRBV27 and TRBJ1-1; 7 bases map to TRBD1. In germline, CDR1 is MNHEY, CDR2 SMNVEV (reference sequence). J lost 6 bases, V lost 5 bases, and 6 bases had no gene match. The CDR3 spans 13 residues. The DNA of the CDR3 is TGTGCCAGCAGTGCGAACAGGGGCCCTGAAGCTTTCTTT. Residues: CASSANRGPEAFF.

The genes are TRBV11-2 and TRBJ1-1; D remains ambiguous. CDR3 length: 16 amino acids. The V gene's germline CDR1 is SGHAT and CDR2 FQNNGV. With 5 bases removed from V and 2 bases from J, the gap between germline ends came to 18 bases. CDR3 bases: TGTGCCAGCAGCGTAAAAACCCTATTACCTAACACTGAAGCTTTCTTT. It specifies CASSVKTLLPNTEAFF.

This chain connects TRBV19 to TRBJ1-1; the match to TRBD1 covers 7 bases. V lost 4 bases, J lost 0 bases, and 11 bases stayed unmatched. This CDR3 spans 17 amino acids. The germline gives CDR1 LNHDA, CDR2 SQIVND (reference sequence). The DNA of the CDR3 is TGTGCCAGTAGTAATAAAAAGGGGGCATGGTTGAACACTGAAGCTTTCTTT. Translation gives CASSNKKGAWLNTEAFF.

This clone was observed once. This chain connects TRBV28 to TRBJ2-2; 7 positions agree with TRBD2. The J segment lost 6 bases and the V segment lost 7 bases, leaving 11 bases of the junction unmatched. This CDR3 spans 15 amino acids. The germline CDR1 and CDR2 sequences are MDHEN and SYDVKM. For the CDR3, the DNA is TGTGCCAGCACTCGGGGGGACTATGGGGCCGGGGAGCTGTTTTTT. This encodes CASTRGDYGAGELFF. Full variable domain (missing parts from reference TRBV28 and TRBJ2-2): DVKVTQSSRYLVKRTGEKVFLECVQDMDHENMFWYRQDPGLGLRLIYFSYDVKMKEKGDIPEGYSVSREKKERFSLILESASTNQTSMYLCASTRGDYGAGELFFGEGSRLTVL.

The rearrangement joins TRBV30 to TRBJ1-1, with 7 positions matching TRBD1. This CDR3 contains 12 residues. J was trimmed by 4 bases and V by 3 bases; bases with no gene match: 2. The germline CDR1 and CDR2 sequences are GTSNPN and SVGIG (reference sequence). The CDR3 protein is CAWSRGFTEAFF. For the CDR3, the DNA is TGTGCCTGGAGCAGGGGGTTCACTGAAGCTTTCTTT.

The rearrangement links TRBV5-1 to TRBJ1-2; TRBD1 agrees at 10 bases. This CDR3 is 16 amino acids long. CDR1 and CDR2 from the germline V gene are SGHRS and YFSETQ. V gave up 3 bases and J gave up 1 base; unmatched junction bases: 6. CDR3 DNA sequence: TGCGCCAGCAGCTCACCCGGGACAGGGGATAACTATGGCTACACCTTC. Protein product: CASSSPGTGDNYGYTF. Drawing the rest from reference TRBV5-1 and TRBJ1-2, the complete variable domain is KAGVTQTPRYLIKTRGQQVTLSCSPISGHRSVSWYQQTPGQGLQFLFEYFSETQRNKGNFPGRFSGRQFSNSRSEMNVSTLELGDSALYLCASSSPGTGDNYGYTFGSGTRLTVV.

V usage is TRBV5-1 and J usage is TRBJ1-5, with D perhaps matching TRBD1 (5 bases). The CDR3 is 13 amino acids. Per the germline V gene, CDR1 is SGHRS and CDR2 is YFSETQ. V shed 6 bases and J shed 1 base, with 8 bases lying between them. The CDR3 loop is CASTWGSNQPQHF. CDR3 in DNA: TGCGCCAGCACCTGGGGCAGCAATCAGCCCCAGCATTTT.

The chain links TRBV2 to TRBJ2-7; 10 nucleotides align to TRBD2. The germline V gene has CDR1 SNHLY and CDR2 FYNNEI. The J segment lost 3 bases and the V segment lost 2 bases, leaving 7 bases of the junction unmatched. This CDR3 comprises 16 residues. CDR3 loop: CASSEFGASGSYEQYF. The CDR3 DNA reads as TGTGCCAGCAGTGAATTCGGGGCTAGCGGGAGCTACGAGCAGTACTTC.

This clone was detected only a few times. The chain couples TRBV14 to TRBJ2-1, with 8 bases identical to TRBD1. Germline values: CDR1 SGHDN, CDR2 FVKESK. This CDR3 has 17 residues. With 0 bases clipped from V and 5 bases from J, the junction kept 9 bases outside the gene matches. CDR3 sequence reads: CASSQDWTGIFNNEQFF. The CDR3 bases are TGTGCCAGCAGCCAAGATTGGACAGGGATTTTCAACAATGAGCAGTTCTTC. The variable domain in full, completed from reference TRBV14 and TRBJ2-1, reads EAGVTQFPSHSVIEKGQTVTLRCDPISGHDNLYWYRRVMGKEIKFLLHFVKESKQDESGMPNNRFLAERTGGTYSTLKVQPAELEDSGVYFCASSQDWTGIFNNEQFFGPGTRLTVL.

The chain employs TRBV28 and TRBJ2-7, with 7 positions matching TRBD1. The V and J ends lost 2 bases and 0 bases, in that order; junction bases with no gene match: 1. The CDR3 totals 14 residues. Germline CDR1 reads MDHEN; CDR2 reads SYDVKM. The CDR3 coding sequence is TGTGCCAGCAGTTTAGGGACAGCCTCCTACGAGCAGTACTTC. This translates into CASSLGTASYEQYF.

The V gene is TRBV15, the J gene TRBJ2-7; D gene ambiguous. The CDR3 runs 12 residues. The ends were cut back, 1 base at V and 5 bases at J, with 6 bases in the middle. Germline V gene sequence: CDR1 LNHNV, CDR2 YYDKDF (reference sequence). This CDR3 reads CATSRAPHEQYF. The CDR3 DNA reads as TGTGCCACCAGCAGAGCTCCCCACGAGCAGTACTTC.

As concerns this clone: One junction end does not reproduce the germline sequence, and a read error may be involved. The V gene is TRBV5-8, the J gene TRBJ1-5, with 7 bases matching TRBD1. The germline CDR1 and CDR2 sequences are SGHTS and YDEGEE. CDR3 size: 18 residues. For the CDR3, the DNA is TGTACCAGCAGCTTGAAGGGTCTAGGACAGGCTGTGAATCAGCCCCAGCATTTT. Its protein is CTSSLKGLGQAVNQPQHF. Variable domain in full (rest from reference TRBV5-8 and TRBJ1-5): EAGVTQSPTHLIKTRGQQATLRCSPISGHTSVYWYQQALGLGLQFLLWYDEGEERNRGNFPPRFSGRQFPNYSSELNVNALELEDSALYLCTSSLKGLGQAVNQPQHFGDGTRLSIL.

The chain employs TRBV2 and TRBJ2-2; 11 bases fit TRBD1. Per germline, CDR1 SNHLY and CDR2 FYNNEI. The CDR3 consists of 14 residues. V dropped 8 bases and J dropped 3; count of bases not matched to a gene: 2. The CDR3 sequence is CASGQGAHTGELFF. CDR3 nucleotides: TGTGCCAGCGGACAGGGGGCCCACACCGGGGAGCTGTTTTTT.

The chain joins TRBV4-1 to TRBJ2-7; TRBD2 aligns across 9 bases. This CDR3 has 16 residues. The junction had 9 bases not matched to a gene; V was cut back by 3 bases and J by 3 bases. Germline V gene sequence: CDR1 MGHRA, CDR2 YSYEKL. The chain's CDR3 is CASSQPAGLAYYEQYF. The CDR3 DNA is TGCGCCAGCAGCCAGCCGGCGGGACTAGCCTACTACGAGCAGTACTTC.

The chain links TRBV7-9 to TRBJ2-1; weak D call: TRBD1 (6 bases). The germline CDR1 and CDR2 sequences are SEHNR and FQNEAQ (reference sequence). The CDR3 length is 15 residues. V gave up 5 bases and J gave up 3 bases, with 14 bases separating them. The CDR3 sequence: CASSPTGLLYNEQFF. As DNA, the CDR3 is TGTGCCAGCAGCCCCACAGGGTTGCTCTACAATGAGCAGTTCTTC.

This clone has a single count. The rearrangement uses TRBV6-5 and TRBJ1-1, with 9 bases aligning to TRBD1. The CDR3 is 13 residues long. The germline V gene has CDR1 MNHEY and CDR2 SVGAGI. V was pared by 7 bases and J by 4 bases, with 4 bases of the junction left unmatched. CDR3 in amino acids: CASNRGQGTEAFF. CDR3 DNA: TGTGCCAGCAACAGGGGGCAGGGCACTGAAGCTTTCTTT.

J is TRBJ1-2 and V is TRBV27, with no clear D. The CDR3 is 15 amino acids. Germline assignment: CDR1 MNHEY and CDR2 SMNVEV (reference sequence). V lost 5 bases, J lost 6 bases, and 19 bases lay in between. For the CDR3, the DNA is TGTGCCAGCAGTACTCAGCTTCCAGCGTTTGATGGCTACACCTTC. Translating it yields CASSTQLPAFDGYTF.

This clone appeared a single time. V and J are TRBV18 and TRBJ2-7; D is perhaps TRBD1 (6 bases). Germline CDR1 and CDR2: KGHSH and LQKENI. V lost 2 bases and J 3 bases, leaving 14 bases between the germline ends. This CDR3 spans 15 amino acids. CDR3 amino acids: CASSPGAGESYEQYF. DNA for the CDR3: TGTGCCAGCTCACCAGGGGCAGGGGAAAGCTACGAGCAGTACTTC.

This chain links TRBV4-1 with TRBJ1-2, with D hard to call. Trimming pared 0 bases from V and 0 bases from J, leaving 14 bases between. Looked up from germline, CDR1 is MGHRA and CDR2 is YSYEKL. The CDR3 covers 17 residues. Written as DNA, the CDR3 is TGCGCCAGCAGCCAAGAAAGTAGTCCGAGGACTAACTATGGCTACACCTTC. Its translation is CASSQESSPRTNYGYTF.

V is TRBV30 and J is TRBJ2-6; 8 bases fit TRBD1. This CDR3 is built from 16 residues. The germline V gene has CDR1 GTSNPN and CDR2 SVGIG (reference sequence). The CDR3 spells CALTGGSESGANVLTF. The CDR3 coding sequence is TGTGCTCTCACAGGGGGTAGCGAGTCTGGGGCCAACGTCCTGACTTTC.